This is a list of T cell receptor beta chains from one sample in a study of blood T cell repertoires in COVID-19. The data were produced by immunoSEQ multiplex PCR, yet TCRdb's version contains in-frame clones alone and is incomplete. The sample consists of more than 110,000 clones, roughly 85% of them appearing once. The specimen sequenced was peripheral blood. These receptors were obtained from a man aged 45-60 years with acute or convalescent COVID-19. The CDR3 runs from the conserved cysteine through the conserved F or W. A D gene is named only where the DNA matches it firmly. Size is stated for part of the rows, as once, few or many counts, or as a class when the clone is expanded.

D: .
V: TRBV28
J: TRBJ2-1
size: .
CDR3: CASSYMAESSSYNEQFF
DNA: TGTGCCAGCAGTTACATGGCGGAGTCGAGCTCCTACAATGAGCAGTTCTTC

D: TRBD1
V: TRBV18
J: TRBJ1-5
size: .
CDR3: CASSPLGQGNQPQHF
DNA: TGTGCCAGCTCACCATTGGGACAGGGGAATCAGCCCCAGCATTTT

D: TRBD2
V: TRBV10-2
J: TRBJ2-1
size: .
CDR3: CASSGGGLSYNEQFF
DNA: TGCGCCAGCAGTGGCGGGGGGCTCTCCTACAATGAGCAGTTCTTC

D: TRBD2
V: TRBV18
J: TRBJ2-7
size: .
CDR3: CASSPPLAGASYEQYF
DNA: TGTGCCAGCTCACCACCGCTAGCGGGAGCCTCCTACGAGCAGTACTTC

D: .
V: TRBV19
J: TRBJ1-3
size: .
CDR3: CASSKEAPTSGNTIYF
DNA: TGTGCCAGTAGCAAGGAGGCGCCAACGTCTGGAAACACCATATATTTT

D: .
V: TRBV5-1
J: TRBJ2-2
size: .
CDR3: CASRYAPGSNTGELFF
DNA: TGCGCCAGCAGATACGCCCCGGGATCTAACACCGGGGAGCTGTTTTTT

D: .
V: TRBV6-5
J: TRBJ1-1
size: .
CDR3: CASSRLSVNTEAFF
DNA: TGTGCCAGCAGTCGACTGTCGGTTAACACTGAAGCTTTCTTT

D: TRBD1
V: TRBV24-1
J: TRBJ1-2
size: .
CDR3: CATSDPGTALYGYTF
DNA: TGTGCCACCAGTGACCCCGGGACAGCGCTTTATGGCTACACCTTC

D: TRBD1
V: TRBV12-5
J: TRBJ1-4
size: .
CDR3: CASGAGDRALEKLFF
DNA: TGTGCTAGTGGTGCCGGGGACAGGGCTCTTGAAAAACTGTTTTTT

D: .
V: TRBV11-3
J: TRBJ2-7
size: .
CDR3: CASSISQGYEQYF
DNA: TGTGCCAGCAGCATATCTCAGGGGTACGAGCAGTACTTC

D: TRBD1
V: TRBV19
J: TRBJ2-5
size: .
CDR3: CASSIGSGQVETQYF
DNA: TGTGCCAGTAGTATAGGGTCCGGACAGGTAGAGACCCAGTACTTC

D: TRBD1
V: TRBV6-5
J: TRBJ1-1
size: .
CDR3: CASSQNRQGRTEAFF
DNA: TGTGCCAGCAGTCAAAACCGACAGGGAAGAACTGAAGCTTTCTTT

D: .
V: TRBV6-5
J: TRBJ2-5
size: .
CDR3: CASTRGGVRQETQYF
DNA: TGTGCCAGCACCCGAGGGGGGGTACGCCAAGAGACCCAGTACTTC

D: .
V: TRBV3-1/TRBV3-2
J: TRBJ1-1
size: few
CDR3: CASSQREGIEAFF
DNA: TGTGCCAGCAGCCAGAGGGAAGGCATTGAAGCTTTCTTT

D: .
V: TRBV7-7
J: TRBJ2-5
size: .
CDR3: CASSLVGAVTGVETQYF
DNA: TGTGCTAGCAGCTTAGTAGGGGCCGTAACGGGCGTGGAGACCCAGTACTTC

D: TRBD1
V: TRBV3-1/TRBV3-2
J: TRBJ1-5
size: .
CDR3: CASSPSDRDQPQHF
DNA: TGTGCCAGCAGCCCATCGGACAGGGATCAGCCCCAGCATTTT

D: .
V: TRBV6-5
J: TRBJ1-1
size: .
CDR3: CASSYSFGVLNTEAFF
DNA: TGTGCCAGCAGTTACTCGTTTGGAGTTTTGAACACTGAAGCTTTCTTT